This T cell receptor (beta chain) was profiled in a study of T cells in Graves' hyperthyroidism and ophthalmopathy. The sample of blood was obtained at first hyperthyroidism diagnosis (before any ophthalmopathy symptoms). RNA transcripts gave rise to amplified TCR beta CDR3 regions. TCR CDR3 underwent first-round RT-PCR with the HTBI primer set. One entry per CDR3 protein, called by TCRdb with MiXCR from the multiplex PCR reads. Here the sample spans some 350,000 distinct CDR3 sequences, approximately 14% being singletons. Study-wide findings and caveats: The model predicted ophthalmopathy a median approximately 6.3 months before onset.

This CDR3 is built from 17 residues. The germline gives CDR1 SEHNR, CDR2 FQNEAQ (reference sequence). V dropped 4 bases and J dropped 4 bases, with 23 bases sitting between them. This clonotype came up many times. Its antigen is still unknown. The genes are TRBV7-9 and TRBJ2-7; D not resolved. The sequenced sample was blood. The sequence derives from a woman aged 18-30 years with Graves' hyperthyroidism that later progressed to Graves' ophthalmopathy. The CDR3: CASSSQTVGNSPYEQYF. In DNA form, the CDR3 reads TGTGCCAGCAGCTCCCAGACTGTAGGCAACTCCCCGTACGAGCAGTACTTC.